What follows are 18 T cell receptor beta chains derived from one specimen sequenced in a study of Ad26.COV2.S vaccination and SARS-CoV-2 variants (dated by TCRdb to the early 2020s). This sample's treatment or condition label indicates: 15 to 20 received Ad26.COV2.S at low or high dose, single or two shots; about 5 received placebo; per-sample allocation not given. Repertoires of vaccine and placebo recipients were sequenced from samples collected on day 63 after the first injection. The library was produced with the immunoSEQ multiplex PCR assay. Imported from immuneACCESS, the table was reduced by TCRdb to in-frame sequences with V and J called. These copies leave out some clones; in studies compared against another copy, an unresolved V gene accounts for under half, and the cause of the remainder is not known. Within this sample are roughly 500,000 clones, with approximately 92% of them counted one time only. The ten largest make up approximately 2.5% of the sample.

Sequenced here: peripheral blood, sampled in a trial of Ad26.COV2.S vaccine versus placebo. The source is a person aged 18 to 65 who received the Ad26.COV2.S COVID-19 vaccine or a placebo.

The chain combines TRBV5-4 with TRBJ1-1; TRBD1 agrees at 8 bases. After removal of 1 base from V and 5 bases from J, the junction contained 7 bases not matched to a gene. Germline CDR1 and CDR2: SGHNT and YYREEE (reference sequence). This CDR3 has 15 amino acids. The DNA for the CDR3 is TGTGCCAGCAGCTTGCCGTCGGACAGGGCTACTGAAGCTTTCTTT. Amino acids: CASSLPSDRATEAFF.

The genes are TRBV6-5 and TRBJ1-4; TRBD1 is a possible D gene (6 bases). The ends were cut back, 8 bases at V and 5 bases at J, with 15 bases in the middle. Per the germline V gene, CDR1 is MNHEY and CDR2 is SVGAGI. The CDR3 consists of 14 residues. The DNA of the CDR3 is TGTGCCAGCGGGAAGGCAGGGGAAAATGAAAAACTGTTTTTT. This encodes CASGKAGENEKLFF.

The chain uses TRBV7-2 and TRBJ1-1; unclear D gene. V dropped 5 bases and J dropped 5 bases, with 12 bases sitting between them. This CDR3 region has 13 residues. Per germline, CDR1 SGHTA and CDR2 FQGNSA. The CDR3 DNA is TGTGCCAGCAGCAAGAACGAGGGAACTGAAGCTTTCTTT. Translation: CASSKNEGTEAFF.

The rearrangement links TRBV5-1 to TRBJ2-5; D is ambiguous. The germline CDR1 and CDR2 sequences are SGHRS and YFSETQ. V lost 2 bases, J lost 1 base, and 9 bases lay in between. The CDR3 length is 14 residues. This chain's CDR3 is CASSFDGFQETQYF. In nucleotides, the CDR3 is TGCGCCAGCAGCTTCGATGGGTTCCAAGAGACCCAGTACTTC.

Comment on this clone: The identical CDR3 is also encoded by other nucleotide sequences in the sample. The chain couples TRBV18 to TRBJ1-2; a weak D match, TRBD1 (5 bases). V shed 2 bases and J shed 0 bases, with 7 bases lying between them. The CDR3 has 14 residues. The germline V gene encodes CDR1 KGHSH and CDR2 LQKENI. CDR3 protein: CASSPDRANYGYTF. The CDR3 DNA reads TGTGCCAGCTCACCAGACAGAGCTAACTATGGCTACACCTTC.

V usage is TRBV9 and J usage is TRBJ2-3, with D perhaps TRBD2 (7 bases). This CDR3 spans 16 amino acids. The germline V gene has CDR1 SGDLS and CDR2 YYNGEE. Trimming cost V 4 bases and J 6 bases, with 21 bases left between them. The CDR3 coding sequence is TGTGCCAGCAGCCCCCGGAGGGGGGGGGCCTGGGATACGCAGTATTTT. Its protein product is CASSPRRGGAWDTQYF.

The rearrangement uses TRBV11-2 and TRBJ1-1; perhaps TRBD1 as D (5 bases). The CDR3 contains 15 residues. The germline V gene has CDR1 SGHAT and CDR2 FQNNGV. Trimming pared 0 bases from V and 0 bases from J, leaving 8 bases between. The CDR3 here is CASSLDDRLNTEAFF. CDR3 nucleotides: TGTGCCAGCAGCTTAGACGACAGATTGAACACTGAAGCTTTCTTT.

The chain carries TRBV4-2 and TRBJ2-1, with 11 bases lining up with TRBD2. The V gene end was trimmed by 1 base and the J gene end by 2 bases; junction bases not matched to a gene: 4. The CDR3 has 17 residues. CDR1 and CDR2 (germline): LGHNA, YNFKEQ. The CDR3 loop reads CASSQVRSGGAYNEQFF. The CDR3 nucleotides are TGTGCCAGCAGCCAAGTTCGTAGCGGGGGGGCCTACAATGAGCAGTTCTTC.

The chain employs TRBV29-1 and TRBJ2-1, with D possibly matching TRBD1 (5 bases). Germline V gives CDR1 SQVTM, CDR2 ANQGSEA. V gave up 4 bases and J gave up 5 bases, with 18 bases separating them. The CDR3 contains 15 residues. The CDR3 is CSVVVPGKQDNEQFF. CDR3 coding DNA: TGCAGCGTTGTTGTTCCAGGGAAACAGGACAATGAGCAGTTCTTC.

This clone was seen a single time. V and J are TRBV24-1 and TRBJ2-2; D gene unclear. The germline V gene encodes CDR1 KGHDR and CDR2 SFDVKD. V lost 1 base to trimming and J lost 1 base, with 9 bases between them. The CDR3 contains 16 residues. CDR3 sequence: CATSDLTAENTGELFF. CDR3 bases: TGTGCCACCAGTGATTTAACTGCAGAGAACACCGGGGAGCTGTTTTTT.

This clone has only one observation. J is TRBJ2-7 and V is TRBV6-5, with no clear D. Trimming pared 9 bases from V and 2 bases from J, leaving 20 bases between. Germline CDR1 is MNHEY and CDR2 is SVGAGI. The CDR3 loop spans 15 amino acids. CDR3 sequence reads: CARQRTVCHTYEQYV. The CDR3 DNA reads as TGTGCCAGGCAGCGTACAGTGTGCCATACCTACGAGCAGTACGTC.

The genes are TRBV27 and TRBJ1-2; 8 bases match TRBD1. This CDR3 is 12 amino acids long. Looked up from germline, CDR1 is MNHEY and CDR2 is SMNVEV (reference sequence). V shed 4 bases, J shed 8 bases, and the junction held 3 bases outside the gene matches. The CDR3 loop reads CASSSGGPGYTF. Written as DNA, the CDR3 is TGTGCCAGCAGTTCAGGGGGCCCAGGCTACACCTTC.

This clone showed up just a few times. The chain couples TRBV4-1 to TRBJ1-5, with D possibly being TRBD1 (6 bases). The V and J ends lost 0 bases and 0 bases respectively, with 18 bases between them. The germline V gene has CDR1 MGHRA and CDR2 YSYEKL. CDR3 size: 19 residues. The CDR3: CASSQELSWGQVSNQPQHF. DNA of the CDR3: TGCGCCAGCAGCCAAGAGTTATCTTGGGGGCAGGTTAGCAATCAGCCCCAGCATTTT.

The chain combines TRBV27 with TRBJ2-3; D gene unclear. The germline V and J ends were trimmed by 5 bases and 4 bases, with 16 bases remaining between them. The germline V gene has CDR1 MNHEY and CDR2 SMNVEV (reference sequence). This CDR3 has 15 residues. This CDR3 is CASSPILRWADTQYF. The CDR3 nucleotides read TGTGCCAGCAGTCCGATCTTGAGATGGGCAGATACGCAGTATTTT.

The chain uses TRBV7-9 and TRBJ1-1; D unclear. There are 14 residues in the CDR3. CDR1 and CDR2 (germline): SEHNR, FQNEAQ (reference sequence). V dropped 8 bases and J dropped 0 bases, with 13 bases sitting between them. CDR3 amino acids: CASQFMPLNTEAFF. As DNA, the CDR3 is TGTGCCAGCCAGTTTATGCCGCTGAACACTGAAGCTTTCTTT.

V and J are TRBV28 and TRBJ1-6; D ambiguous. Germline CDR1 MDHEN, CDR2 SYDVKM. The CDR3 length is 13 residues. The V gene lost 6 bases and the J gene lost 7 bases, with 10 bases spanning the gap. CDR3 DNA: TGTGCCAGCAGCCGGGCAGTCAATTCACCCCTCCACTTT. It specifies CASSRAVNSPLHF.

The V and J genes are TRBV15 and TRBJ1-4; 7 nucleotides align to TRBD1. The V segment lost 2 bases and the J segment 3 bases; nucleotides outside the gene matches: 15. There are 19 residues in the CDR3. The germline V gene encodes CDR1 LNHNV and CDR2 YYDKDF (reference sequence). In DNA form, the CDR3 reads TGTGCCACCAGCAGATCGGGGACAGAGGTACTTCTGGCTAATGAAAAACTGTTTTTT. Protein sequence: CATSRSGTEVLLANEKLFF.

This chain uses TRBV19 with TRBJ2-2, with TRBD2 matching 7 bases. The germline gives CDR1 LNHDA, CDR2 SQIVND (reference sequence). Trimming removed 4 bases from V and 5 bases from J; junction bases left unmatched: 7. CDR3 size: 15 residues. The CDR3 here is CASSTRRGRTGELFF. The CDR3 region has the DNA TGTGCCAGTAGTACCCGGCGGGGGAGGACCGGGGAGCTGTTTTTT.